This T cell receptor beta chain was identified during a study of Ad26.COV2.S vaccination and SARS-CoV-2 variants. Regarding treatment: some 20 received Ad26.COV2.S at low or high dose, single or two shots; 5 received placebo; per-sample allocation not given. Sampling happened 63 days after the first vaccine or placebo injection. Profiling relied on immunoSEQ multiplex PCR, and the TCRdb table lists in-frame clones only, not all of them. The table shows about 680,000 clones, with roughly 90% occurring only once. This specimen consisted of peripheral blood, obtained in a trial of Ad26.COV2.S vaccine versus placebo. This receptor was taken from a person between 18 and 65 years old who received the Ad26.COV2.S COVID-19 vaccine or a placebo.

For the CDR3, the DNA is TGTGCCATCAGTGCTTTTCCCGGAGGAGCGGGGGATCCTGGGGCCAACGTCCTGACTTTC. This sequence encodes CAISAFPGGAGDPGANVLTF. J is TRBJ2-6 and V is TRBV10-3; 8 bases line up with TRBD2. The CDR3 has 20 amino acids. Germline trimming cut 4 bases from V and 2 bases from J; bases unmatched to any gene: 16. CDR1 and CDR2 from the germline V gene are ENHRY and SYGVKD.